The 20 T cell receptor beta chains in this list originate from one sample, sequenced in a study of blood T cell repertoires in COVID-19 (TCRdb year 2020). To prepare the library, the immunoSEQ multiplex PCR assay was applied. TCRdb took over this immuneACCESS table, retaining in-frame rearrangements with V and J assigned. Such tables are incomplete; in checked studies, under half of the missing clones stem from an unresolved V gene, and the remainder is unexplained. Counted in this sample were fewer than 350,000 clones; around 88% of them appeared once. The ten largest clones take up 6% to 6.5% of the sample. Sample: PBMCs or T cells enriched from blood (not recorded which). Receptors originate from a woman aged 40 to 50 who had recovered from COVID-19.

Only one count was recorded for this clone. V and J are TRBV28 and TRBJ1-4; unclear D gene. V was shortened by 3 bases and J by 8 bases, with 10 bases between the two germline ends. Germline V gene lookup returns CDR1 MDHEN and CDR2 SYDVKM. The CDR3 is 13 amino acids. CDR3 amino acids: CASSLIGGEKLFF. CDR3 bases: TGTGCCAGCAGTTTGATCGGAGGAGAAAAACTGTTTTTT.

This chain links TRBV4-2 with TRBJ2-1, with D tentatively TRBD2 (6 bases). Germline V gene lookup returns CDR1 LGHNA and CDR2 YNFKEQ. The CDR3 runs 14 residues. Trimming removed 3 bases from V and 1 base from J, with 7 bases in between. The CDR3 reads CASSHRGSYNEQFF. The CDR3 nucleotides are TGTGCCAGCAGCCATCGGGGGTCCTACAATGAGCAGTTCTTC.

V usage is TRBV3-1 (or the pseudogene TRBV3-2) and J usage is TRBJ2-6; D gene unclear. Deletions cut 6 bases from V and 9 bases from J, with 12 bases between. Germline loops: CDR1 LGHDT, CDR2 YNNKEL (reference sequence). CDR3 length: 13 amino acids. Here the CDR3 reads CASRLARHNVLTF. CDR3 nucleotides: TGTGCCAGCAGACTCGCCAGACACAACGTCCTGACTTTC.

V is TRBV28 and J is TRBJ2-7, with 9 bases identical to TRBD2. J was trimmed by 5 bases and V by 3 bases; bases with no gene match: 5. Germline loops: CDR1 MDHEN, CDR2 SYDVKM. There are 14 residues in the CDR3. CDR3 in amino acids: CASSLGGRADEQYF. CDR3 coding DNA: TGTGCCAGCAGTTTGGGCGGGAGGGCCGACGAGCAGTACTTC.

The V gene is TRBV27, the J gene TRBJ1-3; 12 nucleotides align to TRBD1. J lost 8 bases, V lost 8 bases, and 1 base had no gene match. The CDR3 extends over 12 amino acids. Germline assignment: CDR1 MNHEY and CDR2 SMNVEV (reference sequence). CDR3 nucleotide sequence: TGTGCCAGCTGGGACAGGGGGCACACCATATATTTT. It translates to CASWDRGHTIYF.

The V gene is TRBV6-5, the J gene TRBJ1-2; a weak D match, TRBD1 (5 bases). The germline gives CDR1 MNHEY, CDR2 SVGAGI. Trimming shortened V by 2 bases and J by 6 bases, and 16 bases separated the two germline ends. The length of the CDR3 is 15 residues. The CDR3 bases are TGTGCCAGCAGTTACGGGGGGGAAGTCACAGATGGCTACACCTTC. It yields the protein CASSYGGEVTDGYTF.

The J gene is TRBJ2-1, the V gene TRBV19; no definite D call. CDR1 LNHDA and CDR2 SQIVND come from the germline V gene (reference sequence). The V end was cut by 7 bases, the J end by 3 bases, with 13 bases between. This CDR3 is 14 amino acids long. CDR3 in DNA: TGTGCCAGTACACCCTCGAGGATCTACAATGAGCAGTTCTTC. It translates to CASTPSRIYNEQFF.

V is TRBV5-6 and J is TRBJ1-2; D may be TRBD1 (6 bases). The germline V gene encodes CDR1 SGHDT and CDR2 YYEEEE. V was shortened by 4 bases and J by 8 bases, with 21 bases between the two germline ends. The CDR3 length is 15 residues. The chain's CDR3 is CASSLDRSLLIGYTF. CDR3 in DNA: TGTGCCAGCAGCCTCGACAGGTCCTTACTTATAGGCTACACCTTC.

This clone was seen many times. The CDR3 spells CASSSRTGGYNEQFF. The CDR3 nucleotides read TGTGCCAGCAGTTCTCGGACAGGGGGTTACAATGAGCAGTTCTTC. The rearrangement joins TRBV11-2 to TRBJ2-1; 10 bases agree with TRBD1. The CDR3 has 15 amino acids. The germline V gene encodes CDR1 SGHAT and CDR2 FQNNGV. J gave up 4 bases and V 6 bases, and 6 bases lay outside the gene matches.

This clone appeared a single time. CDR3 sequence: CASSAGTDSGNTIYF. CDR3 bases: TGTGCCAGCAGCGCCGGGACAGACTCTGGAAACACCATATATTTT. The genes are TRBV9 and TRBJ1-3, with 7 positions matching TRBD1. The J segment lost 0 bases and the V segment lost 3 bases, leaving 3 bases of the junction unmatched. The CDR3 totals 15 residues. Germline CDR1 reads SGDLS; CDR2 reads YYNGEE.

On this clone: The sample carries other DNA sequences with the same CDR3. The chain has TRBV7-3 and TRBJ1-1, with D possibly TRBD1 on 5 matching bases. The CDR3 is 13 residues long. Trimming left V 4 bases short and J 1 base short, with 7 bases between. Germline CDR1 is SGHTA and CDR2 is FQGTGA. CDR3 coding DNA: TGTGCCAGCAGCTCCCAGGGGAACACTGAAGCTTTCTTT. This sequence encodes CASSSQGNTEAFF.

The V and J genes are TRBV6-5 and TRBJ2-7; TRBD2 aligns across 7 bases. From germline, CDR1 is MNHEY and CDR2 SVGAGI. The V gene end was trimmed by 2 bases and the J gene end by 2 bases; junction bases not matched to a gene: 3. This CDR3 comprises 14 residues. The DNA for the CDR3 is TGTGCCAGCAGTTACATGGCGGGGGCCTACGAGCAGTACTTC. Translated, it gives CASSYMAGAYEQYF.

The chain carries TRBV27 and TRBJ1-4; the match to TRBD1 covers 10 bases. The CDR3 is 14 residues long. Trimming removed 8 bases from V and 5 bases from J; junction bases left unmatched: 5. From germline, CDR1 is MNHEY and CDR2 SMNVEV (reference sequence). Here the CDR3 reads CASGPGQGNEKLFF. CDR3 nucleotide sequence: TGTGCCAGCGGACCGGGACAGGGGAATGAAAAACTGTTTTTT.

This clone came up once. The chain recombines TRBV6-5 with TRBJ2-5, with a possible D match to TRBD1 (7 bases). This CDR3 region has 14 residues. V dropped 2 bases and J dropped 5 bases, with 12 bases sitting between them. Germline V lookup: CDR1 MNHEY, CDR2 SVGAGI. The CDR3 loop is CASSYATGRETQYF. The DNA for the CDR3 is TGTGCCAGCAGTTACGCGACAGGGAGGGAGACCCAGTACTTC.

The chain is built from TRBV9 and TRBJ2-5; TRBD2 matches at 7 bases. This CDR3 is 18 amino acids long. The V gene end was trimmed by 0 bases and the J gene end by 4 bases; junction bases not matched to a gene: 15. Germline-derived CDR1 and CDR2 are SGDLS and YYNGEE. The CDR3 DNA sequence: TGTGCCAGCAGCGTAGGTGTGGCGGGAGACGGTGCTGGAGAGACCCAGTACTTC. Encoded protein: CASSVGVAGDGAGETQYF.

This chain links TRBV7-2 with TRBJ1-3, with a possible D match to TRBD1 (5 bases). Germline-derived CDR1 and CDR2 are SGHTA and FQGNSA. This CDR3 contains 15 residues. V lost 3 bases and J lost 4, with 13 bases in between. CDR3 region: CASSFDSKYGNTIYF. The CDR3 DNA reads TGTGCCAGCAGCTTTGACAGCAAGTACGGAAACACCATATATTTT.

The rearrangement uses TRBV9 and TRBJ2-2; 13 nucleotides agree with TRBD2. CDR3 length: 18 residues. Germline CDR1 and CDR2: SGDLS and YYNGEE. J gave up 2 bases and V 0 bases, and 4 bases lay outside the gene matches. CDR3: CASSVEGTSGVNTGELFF. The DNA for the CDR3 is TGTGCCAGCAGCGTAGAAGGGACTAGCGGGGTAAACACCGGGGAGCTGTTTTTT.

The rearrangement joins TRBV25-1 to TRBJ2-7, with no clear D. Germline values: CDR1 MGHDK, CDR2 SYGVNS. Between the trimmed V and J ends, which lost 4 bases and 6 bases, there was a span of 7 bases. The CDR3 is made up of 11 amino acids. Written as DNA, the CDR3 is TGTGCCAGCAGTGTAATGCGCGAGCAGTACTTC. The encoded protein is CASSVMREQYF.

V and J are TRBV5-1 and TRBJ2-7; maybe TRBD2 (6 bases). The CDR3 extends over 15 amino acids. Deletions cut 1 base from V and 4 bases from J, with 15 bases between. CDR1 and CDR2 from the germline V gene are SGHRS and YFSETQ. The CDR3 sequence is CASSLFGPGGYEQYF. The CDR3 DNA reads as TGCGCCAGCAGCTTGTTCGGTCCAGGAGGGTACGAGCAGTACTTC.

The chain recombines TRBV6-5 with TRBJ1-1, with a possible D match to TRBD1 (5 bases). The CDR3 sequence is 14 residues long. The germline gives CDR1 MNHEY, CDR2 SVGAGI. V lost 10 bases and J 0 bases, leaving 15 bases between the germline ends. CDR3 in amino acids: CATYRLRLNTEAFF. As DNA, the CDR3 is TGTGCCACGTACAGGTTGCGACTGAACACTGAAGCTTTCTTT.